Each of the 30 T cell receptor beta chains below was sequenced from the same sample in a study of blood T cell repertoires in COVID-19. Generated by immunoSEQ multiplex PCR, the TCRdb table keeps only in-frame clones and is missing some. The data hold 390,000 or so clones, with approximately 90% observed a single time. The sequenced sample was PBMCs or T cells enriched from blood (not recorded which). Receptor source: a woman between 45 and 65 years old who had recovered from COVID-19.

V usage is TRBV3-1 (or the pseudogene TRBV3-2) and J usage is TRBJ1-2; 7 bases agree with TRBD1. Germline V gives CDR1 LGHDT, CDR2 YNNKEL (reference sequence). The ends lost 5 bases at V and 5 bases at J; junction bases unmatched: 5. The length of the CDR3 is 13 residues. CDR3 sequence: CASSTDREYGYTF. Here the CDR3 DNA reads TGTGCCAGCAGCACCGACAGGGAATATGGCTACACCTTC.

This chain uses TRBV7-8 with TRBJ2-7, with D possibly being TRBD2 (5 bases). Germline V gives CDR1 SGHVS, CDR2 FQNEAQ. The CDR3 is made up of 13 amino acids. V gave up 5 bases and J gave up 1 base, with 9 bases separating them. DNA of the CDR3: TGTGCCAGCAGCCAAGCGGAGTCCTACGAGCAGTACTTC. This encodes CASSQAESYEQYF.

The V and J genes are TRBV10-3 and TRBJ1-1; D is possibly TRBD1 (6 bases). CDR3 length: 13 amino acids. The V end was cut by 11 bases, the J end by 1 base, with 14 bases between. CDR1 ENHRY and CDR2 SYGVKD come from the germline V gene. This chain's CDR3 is CAHRYRENTEAFF. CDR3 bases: TGTGCCCACAGATACAGGGAGAACACTGAAGCTTTCTTT.

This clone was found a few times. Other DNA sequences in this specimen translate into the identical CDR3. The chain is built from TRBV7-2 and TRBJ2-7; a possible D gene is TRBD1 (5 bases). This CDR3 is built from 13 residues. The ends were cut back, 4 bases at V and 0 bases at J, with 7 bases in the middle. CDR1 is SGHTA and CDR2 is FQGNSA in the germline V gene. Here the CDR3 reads CASSSDSSYEQYF. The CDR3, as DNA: TGTGCCAGCAGCTCCGACAGCTCCTACGAGCAGTACTTC.

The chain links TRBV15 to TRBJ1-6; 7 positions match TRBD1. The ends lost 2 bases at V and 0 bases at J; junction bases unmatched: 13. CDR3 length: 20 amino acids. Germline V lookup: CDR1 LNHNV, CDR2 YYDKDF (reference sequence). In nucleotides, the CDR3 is TGTGCCACCAGCAGAACGATGACAGGGATCCTCCGCTCCTATAATTCACCCCTCCACTTT. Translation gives CATSRTMTGILRSYNSPLHF.

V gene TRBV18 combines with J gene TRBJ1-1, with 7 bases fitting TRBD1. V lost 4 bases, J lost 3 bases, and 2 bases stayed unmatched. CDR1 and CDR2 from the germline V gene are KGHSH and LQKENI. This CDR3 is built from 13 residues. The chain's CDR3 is CASSQGADTEAFF. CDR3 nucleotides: TGTGCCAGCTCACAGGGGGCGGACACTGAAGCTTTCTTT.

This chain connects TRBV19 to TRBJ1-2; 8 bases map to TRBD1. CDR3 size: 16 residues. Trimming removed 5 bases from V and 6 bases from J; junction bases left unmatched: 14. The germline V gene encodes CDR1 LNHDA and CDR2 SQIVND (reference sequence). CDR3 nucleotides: TGTGCCAGTAGTTCCCGGACAGGGAGGATGGGGCATGGCTACACCTTC. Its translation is CASSSRTGRMGHGYTF.

The CDR3 coding sequence is TGTGCCAGCAGTCCAGGACAGGCGACCCTCTATGGCTACACCTTC. It specifies CASSPGQATLYGYTF. The chain couples TRBV28 to TRBJ1-2; 7 bases align to TRBD1. This CDR3 spans 15 amino acids. Germline CDR1 MDHEN, CDR2 SYDVKM. Trimming removed 5 bases from V and 4 bases from J; junction bases left unmatched: 10.

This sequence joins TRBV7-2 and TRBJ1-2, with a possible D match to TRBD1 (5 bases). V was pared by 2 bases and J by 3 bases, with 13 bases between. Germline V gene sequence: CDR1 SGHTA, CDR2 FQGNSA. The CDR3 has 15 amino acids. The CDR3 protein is CASSLLGGSYYGYTF. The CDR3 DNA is TGTGCCAGCAGCTTACTCGGGGGGTCCTACTATGGCTACACCTTC. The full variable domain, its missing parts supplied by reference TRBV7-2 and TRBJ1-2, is GAGVSQSPSNKVTEKGKDVELRCDPISGHTALYWYRQSLGQGLEFLIYFQGNSAPDKSGLPSDRFSAERTGGSVSTLTIQRTQQEDSAVYLCASSLLGGSYYGYTFGSGTRLTVV.

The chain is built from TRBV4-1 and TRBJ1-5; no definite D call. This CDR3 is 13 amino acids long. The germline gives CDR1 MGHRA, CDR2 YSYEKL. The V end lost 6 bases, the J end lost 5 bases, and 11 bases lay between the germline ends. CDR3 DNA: TGCGCCAGCAGTCCTACGTTAGATCAGCCCCAGCATTTT. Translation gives CASSPTLDQPQHF.

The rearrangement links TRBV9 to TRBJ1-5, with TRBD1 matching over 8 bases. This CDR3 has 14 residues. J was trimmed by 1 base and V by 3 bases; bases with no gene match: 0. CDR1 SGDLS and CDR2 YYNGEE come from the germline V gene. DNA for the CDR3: TGTGCCAGCAGCGGGACAGGGAGCAATCAGCCCCAGCATTTT. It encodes CASSGTGSNQPQHF.

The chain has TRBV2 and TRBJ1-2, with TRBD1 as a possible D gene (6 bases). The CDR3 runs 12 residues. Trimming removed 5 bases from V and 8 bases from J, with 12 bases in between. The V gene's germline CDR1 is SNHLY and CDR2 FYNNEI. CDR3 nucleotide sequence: TGTGCCAGCAGTCGGACAGTTCGAGGCTACACCTTC. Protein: CASSRTVRGYTF.

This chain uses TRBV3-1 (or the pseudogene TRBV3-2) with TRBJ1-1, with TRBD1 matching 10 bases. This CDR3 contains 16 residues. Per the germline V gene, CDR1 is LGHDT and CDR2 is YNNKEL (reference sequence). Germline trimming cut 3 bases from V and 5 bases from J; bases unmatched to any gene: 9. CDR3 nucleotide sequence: TGTGCCAGCAGCCACAGACAGGGGGCAGGGGGGACTGAAGCTTTCTTT. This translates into CASSHRQGAGGTEAFF.

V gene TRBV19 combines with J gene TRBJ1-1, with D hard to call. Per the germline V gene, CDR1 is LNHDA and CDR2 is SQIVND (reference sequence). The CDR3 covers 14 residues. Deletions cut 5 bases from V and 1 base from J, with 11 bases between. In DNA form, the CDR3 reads TGTGCCAGTAGTCACGGACGGGGGAACACTGAAGCTTTCTTT. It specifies CASSHGRGNTEAFF.

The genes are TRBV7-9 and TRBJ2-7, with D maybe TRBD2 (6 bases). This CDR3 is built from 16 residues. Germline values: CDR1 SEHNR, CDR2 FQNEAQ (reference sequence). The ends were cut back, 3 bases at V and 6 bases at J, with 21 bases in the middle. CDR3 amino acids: CASSFGRTGRGGEQYF. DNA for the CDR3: TGTGCCAGCAGCTTTGGCCGAACAGGTAGGGGAGGCGAGCAGTACTTC.

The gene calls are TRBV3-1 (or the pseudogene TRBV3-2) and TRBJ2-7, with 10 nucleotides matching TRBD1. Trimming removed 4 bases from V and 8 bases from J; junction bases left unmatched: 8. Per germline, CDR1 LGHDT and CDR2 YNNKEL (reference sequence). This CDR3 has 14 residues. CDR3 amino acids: CASSPPTGGKQQYF. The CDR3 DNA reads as TGTGCCAGCAGCCCCCCGACAGGGGGCAAGCAGCAGTACTTC.

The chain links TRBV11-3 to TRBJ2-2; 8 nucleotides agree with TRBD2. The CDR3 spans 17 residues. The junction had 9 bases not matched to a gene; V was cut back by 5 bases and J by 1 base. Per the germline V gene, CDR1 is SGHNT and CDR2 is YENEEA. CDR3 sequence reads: CASSPRGGELNTGELFF. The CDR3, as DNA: TGTGCCAGCAGCCCTCGGGGGGGGGAACTGAACACCGGGGAGCTGTTTTTT. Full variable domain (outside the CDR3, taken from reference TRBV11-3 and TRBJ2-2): EAGVVQSPRYKIIEKKQPVAFWCNPISGHNTLYWYLQNLGQGPELLIRYENEEAVDDSQLPKDRFSAERLKGVDSTLKIQPAELGDSAVYLCASSPRGGELNTGELFFGEGSRLTVL.

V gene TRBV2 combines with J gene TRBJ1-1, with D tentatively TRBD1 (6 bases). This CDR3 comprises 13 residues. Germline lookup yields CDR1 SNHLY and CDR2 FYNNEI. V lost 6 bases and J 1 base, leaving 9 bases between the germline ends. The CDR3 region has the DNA TGTGCCAGCAGGAGGGACACGAACACTGAAGCTTTCTTT. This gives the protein CASRRDTNTEAFF.

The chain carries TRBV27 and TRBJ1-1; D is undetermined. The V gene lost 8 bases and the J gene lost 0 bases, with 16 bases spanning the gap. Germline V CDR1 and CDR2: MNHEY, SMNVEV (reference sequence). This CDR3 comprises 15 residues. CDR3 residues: CASSHYGVMNTEAFF. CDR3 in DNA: TGTGCCAGCTCCCATTATGGAGTCATGAACACTGAAGCTTTCTTT.

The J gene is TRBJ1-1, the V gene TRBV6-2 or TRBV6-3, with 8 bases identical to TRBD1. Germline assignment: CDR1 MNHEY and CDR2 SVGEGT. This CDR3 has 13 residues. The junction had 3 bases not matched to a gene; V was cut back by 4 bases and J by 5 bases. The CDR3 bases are TGTGCCAGCAGTTGGACAGGGAAGACTGAAGCTTTCTTT. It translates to CASSWTGKTEAFF.

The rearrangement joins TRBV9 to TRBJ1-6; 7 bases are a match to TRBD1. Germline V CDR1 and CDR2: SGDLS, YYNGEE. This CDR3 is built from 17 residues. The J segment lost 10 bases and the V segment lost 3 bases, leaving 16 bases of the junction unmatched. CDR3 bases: TGTGCCAGCAGCGACCGGTGGCGGCAGGGGGTAGGATCACCCCTCCACTTT. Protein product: CASSDRWRQGVGSPLHF.

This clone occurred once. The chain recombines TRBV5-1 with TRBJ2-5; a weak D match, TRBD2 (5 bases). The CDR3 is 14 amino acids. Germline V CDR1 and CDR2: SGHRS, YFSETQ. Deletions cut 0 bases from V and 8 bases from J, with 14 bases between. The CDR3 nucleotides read TGCGCCAGCAGCTTGGCCGACGGGGTGGTAACCCAGTACTTC. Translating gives CASSLADGVVTQYF.

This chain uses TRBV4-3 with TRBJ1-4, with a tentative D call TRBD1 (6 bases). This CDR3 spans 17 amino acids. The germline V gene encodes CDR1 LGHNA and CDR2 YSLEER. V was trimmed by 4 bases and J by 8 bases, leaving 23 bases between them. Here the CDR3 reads CASSLGVLARGGEKLFF. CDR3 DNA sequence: TGCGCCAGCAGCCTCGGGGTGCTTGCCAGGGGTGGCGAAAAACTGTTTTTT.

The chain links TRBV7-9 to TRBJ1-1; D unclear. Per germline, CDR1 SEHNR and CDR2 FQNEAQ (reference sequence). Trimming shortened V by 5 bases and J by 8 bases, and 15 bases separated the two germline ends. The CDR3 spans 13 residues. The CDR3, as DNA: TGTGCCAGCAGCACATATATGGAGAGAGAAGCTTTCTTT. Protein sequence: CASSTYMEREAFF.

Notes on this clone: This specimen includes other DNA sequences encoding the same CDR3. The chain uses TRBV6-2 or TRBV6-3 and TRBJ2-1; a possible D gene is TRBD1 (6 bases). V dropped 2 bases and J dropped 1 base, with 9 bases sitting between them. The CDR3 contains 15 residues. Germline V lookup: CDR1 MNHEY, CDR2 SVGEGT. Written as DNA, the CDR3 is TGTGCCAGCAGTTACCTACAGGGTTCCTACAATGAGCAGTTCTTC. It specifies CASSYLQGSYNEQFF.

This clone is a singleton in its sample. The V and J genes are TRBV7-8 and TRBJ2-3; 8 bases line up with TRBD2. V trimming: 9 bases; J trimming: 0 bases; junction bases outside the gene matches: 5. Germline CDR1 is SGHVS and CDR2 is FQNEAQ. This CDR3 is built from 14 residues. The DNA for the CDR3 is TGTGCCAGTAACCGCGGGGGGAGCACAGATACGCAGTATTTT. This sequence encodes CASNRGGSTDTQYF.

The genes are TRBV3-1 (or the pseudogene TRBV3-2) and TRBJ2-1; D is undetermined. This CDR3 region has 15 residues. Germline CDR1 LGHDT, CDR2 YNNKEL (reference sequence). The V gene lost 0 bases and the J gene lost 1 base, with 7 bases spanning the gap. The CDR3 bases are TGTGCCAGCAGCCAAGAGGGCCATTCCTACAATGAGCAGTTCTTC. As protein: CASSQEGHSYNEQFF.

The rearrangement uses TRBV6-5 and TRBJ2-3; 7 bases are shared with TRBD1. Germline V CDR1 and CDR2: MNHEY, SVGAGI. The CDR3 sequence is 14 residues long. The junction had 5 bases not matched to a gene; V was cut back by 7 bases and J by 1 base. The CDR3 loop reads CASKQTGRTDTQYF. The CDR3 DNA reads TGTGCCAGCAAACAGACAGGGCGCACAGATACGCAGTATTTT.

DNA for the CDR3: TGTGCCTGCGGGACAGGAGGCTACACCTTC. This translates into CACGTGGYTF. V usage is TRBV30 and J usage is TRBJ1-2; 8 positions match TRBD1. Trimming at V came to 6 bases and at J to 8 bases, leaving 2 bases not matched to a gene. This CDR3 contains 10 residues. CDR1 is GTSNPN, CDR2 SVGIG, per germline (reference sequence).

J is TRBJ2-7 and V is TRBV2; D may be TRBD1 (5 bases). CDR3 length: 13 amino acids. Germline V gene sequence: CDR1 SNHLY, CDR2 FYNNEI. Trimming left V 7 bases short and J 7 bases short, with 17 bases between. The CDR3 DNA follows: TGTGCCAGCAAGGGTGGGGCAGTGGGAGAGCAGTACTTC. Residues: CASKGGAVGEQYF.